This T cell receptor (beta chain) was observed in a study of cytomegalovirus exposure and HLA in healthy donors. 13 Jbeta primers and 60 Vbeta primers were used for the PCR. TCRdb's table, derived via immunoSEQ multiplex PCR, lists solely in-frame clones and lacks some. This table has approximately 82,000 clones, roughly 74% appearing once. Study observations and caveats: Later analysis demonstrated an association between a missense DCLRE1C variant and TCR beta V- and J-gene trimming.

Notes on this clone: Its antigen is unidentified.

This CDR3 is built from 16 residues. Germline V gene data show CDR1 as MGHRA and CDR2 as YSYEKL. V was clipped by 1 base and J by 7 bases; unmatched bases: 6. The sample consisted of PBMCs. J is TRBJ1-4 and V is TRBV4-1; 10 bases map to TRBD1. This sequence originates from a woman between 50 and 59 years old in good health and CMV-seropositive. CDR3 nucleotide sequence: TGCGCCAGCAGCCAAGTAAGGGGGACAGGGGCTGAAAAACTGTTTTTT. The encoded protein is CASSQVRGTGAEKLFF.